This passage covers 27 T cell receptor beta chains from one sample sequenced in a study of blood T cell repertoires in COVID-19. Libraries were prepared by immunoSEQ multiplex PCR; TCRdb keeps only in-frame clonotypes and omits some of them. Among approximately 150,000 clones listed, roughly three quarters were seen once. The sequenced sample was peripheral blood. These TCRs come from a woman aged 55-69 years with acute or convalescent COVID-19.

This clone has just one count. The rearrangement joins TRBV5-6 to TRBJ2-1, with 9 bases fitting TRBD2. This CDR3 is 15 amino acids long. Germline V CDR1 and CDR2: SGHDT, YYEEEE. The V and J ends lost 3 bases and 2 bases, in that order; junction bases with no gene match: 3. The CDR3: CASSSTSGAYNEQFF. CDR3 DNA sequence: TGTGCCAGCAGCTCGACTAGCGGAGCCTACAATGAGCAGTTCTTC.

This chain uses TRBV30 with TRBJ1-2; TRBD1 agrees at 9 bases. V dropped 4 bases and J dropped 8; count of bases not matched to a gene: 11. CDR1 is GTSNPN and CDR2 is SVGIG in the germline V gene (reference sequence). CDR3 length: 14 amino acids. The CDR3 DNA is TGTGCCTGGACCCTGATGGACAGGGGCCAGGGCTACACCTTC. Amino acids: CAWTLMDRGQGYTF.

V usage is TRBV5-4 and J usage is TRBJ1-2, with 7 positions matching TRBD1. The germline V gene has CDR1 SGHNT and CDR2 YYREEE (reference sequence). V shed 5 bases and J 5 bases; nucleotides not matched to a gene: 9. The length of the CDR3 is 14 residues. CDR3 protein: CASSPTDRVYGYTF. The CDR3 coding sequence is TGTGCCAGCAGTCCAACCGACAGGGTTTATGGCTACACCTTC.

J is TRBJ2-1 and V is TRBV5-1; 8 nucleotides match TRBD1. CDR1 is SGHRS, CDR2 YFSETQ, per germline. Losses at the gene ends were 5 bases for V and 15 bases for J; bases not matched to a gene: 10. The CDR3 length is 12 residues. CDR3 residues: CASSNLQGDLFF. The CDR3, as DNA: TGCGCCAGCAGTAATTTACAGGGGGACCTGTTCTTC.

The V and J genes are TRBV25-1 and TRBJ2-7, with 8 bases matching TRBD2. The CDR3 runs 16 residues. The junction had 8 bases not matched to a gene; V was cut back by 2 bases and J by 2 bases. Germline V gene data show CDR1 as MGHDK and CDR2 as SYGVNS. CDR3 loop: CASSEPVQRGTYEQYF. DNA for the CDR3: TGTGCCAGCAGTGAACCGGTCCAGCGGGGGACCTACGAGCAGTACTTC.

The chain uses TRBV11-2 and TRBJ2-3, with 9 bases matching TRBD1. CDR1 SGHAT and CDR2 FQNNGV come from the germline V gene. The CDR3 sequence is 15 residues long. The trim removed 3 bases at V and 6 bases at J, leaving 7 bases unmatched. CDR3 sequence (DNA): TGTGCCAGCAGCTTGGGACAGGGAGTTACGGATACGCAGTATTTT. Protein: CASSLGQGVTDTQYF.

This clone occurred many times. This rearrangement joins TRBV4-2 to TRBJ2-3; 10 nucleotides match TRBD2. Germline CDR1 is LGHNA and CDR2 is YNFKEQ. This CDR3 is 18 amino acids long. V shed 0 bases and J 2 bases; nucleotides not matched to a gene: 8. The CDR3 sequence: CASSQDARTSGYTDTQYF. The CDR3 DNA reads TGTGCCAGCAGCCAAGATGCCCGGACTAGCGGCTACACAGATACGCAGTATTTT.

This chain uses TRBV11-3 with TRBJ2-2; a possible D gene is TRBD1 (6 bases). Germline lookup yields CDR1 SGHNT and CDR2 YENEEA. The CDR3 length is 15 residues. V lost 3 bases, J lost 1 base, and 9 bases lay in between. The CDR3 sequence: CASSFAGENTGELFF. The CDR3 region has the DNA TGTGCCAGCAGCTTCGCAGGGGAGAACACCGGGGAGCTGTTTTTT.

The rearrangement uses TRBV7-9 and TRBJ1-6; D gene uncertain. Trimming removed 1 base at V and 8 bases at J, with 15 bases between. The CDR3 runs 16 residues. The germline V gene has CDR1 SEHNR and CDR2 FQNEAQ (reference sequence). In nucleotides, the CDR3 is TGTGCCAGCAGCTTAGGTCCGGCAGGAACCTATTCACCCCTCCACTTT. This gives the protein CASSLGPAGTYSPLHF.

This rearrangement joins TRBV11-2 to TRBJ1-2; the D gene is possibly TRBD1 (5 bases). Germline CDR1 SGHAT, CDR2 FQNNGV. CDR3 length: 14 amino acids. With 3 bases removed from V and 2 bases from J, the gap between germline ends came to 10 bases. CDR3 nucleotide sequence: TGTGCCAGCAGCTTGGGGGGATCCAACTATGGCTACACCTTC. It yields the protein CASSLGGSNYGYTF.

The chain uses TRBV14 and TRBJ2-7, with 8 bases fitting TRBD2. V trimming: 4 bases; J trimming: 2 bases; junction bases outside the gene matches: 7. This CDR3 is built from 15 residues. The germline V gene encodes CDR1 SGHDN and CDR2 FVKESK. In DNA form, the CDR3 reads TGTGCCAGCAGCCTACTTAGCGGGAATCCCTACGAGCAGTACTTC. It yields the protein CASSLLSGNPYEQYF.

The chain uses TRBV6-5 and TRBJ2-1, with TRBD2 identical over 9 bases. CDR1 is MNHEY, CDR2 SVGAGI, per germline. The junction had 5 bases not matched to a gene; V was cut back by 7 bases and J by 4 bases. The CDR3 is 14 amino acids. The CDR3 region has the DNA TGTGCCAGCAAGCGGGAGGCTGGGTACAATGAGCAGTTCTTC. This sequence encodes CASKREAGYNEQFF.

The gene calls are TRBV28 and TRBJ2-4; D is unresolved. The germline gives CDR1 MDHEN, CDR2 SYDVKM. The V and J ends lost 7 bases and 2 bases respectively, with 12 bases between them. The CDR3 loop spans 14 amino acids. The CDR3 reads CASTPGISKNIQYF. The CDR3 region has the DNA TGTGCCAGCACCCCAGGTATTTCCAAAAACATTCAGTACTTC.

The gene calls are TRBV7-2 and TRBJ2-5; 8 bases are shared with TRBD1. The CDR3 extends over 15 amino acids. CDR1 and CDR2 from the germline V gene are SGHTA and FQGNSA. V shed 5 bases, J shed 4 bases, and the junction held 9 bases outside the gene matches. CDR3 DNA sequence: TGTGCCAGCAGCCGGACAGGGAGTTTTGGAGAGACCCAGTACTTC. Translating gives CASSRTGSFGETQYF. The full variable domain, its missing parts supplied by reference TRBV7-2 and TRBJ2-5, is GAGVSQSPSNKVTEKGKDVELRCDPISGHTALYWYRQSLGQGLEFLIYFQGNSAPDKSGLPSDRFSAERTGGSVSTLTIQRTQQEDSAVYLCASSRTGSFGETQYFGPGTRLLVL.

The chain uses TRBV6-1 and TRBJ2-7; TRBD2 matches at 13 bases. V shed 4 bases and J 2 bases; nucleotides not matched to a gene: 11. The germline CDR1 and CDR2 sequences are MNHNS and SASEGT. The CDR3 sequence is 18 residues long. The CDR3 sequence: CASSGGLAGRQLTYEQYF. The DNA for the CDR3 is TGTGCCAGCAGTGGGGGACTAGCGGGACGGCAGCTAACCTACGAGCAGTACTTC.

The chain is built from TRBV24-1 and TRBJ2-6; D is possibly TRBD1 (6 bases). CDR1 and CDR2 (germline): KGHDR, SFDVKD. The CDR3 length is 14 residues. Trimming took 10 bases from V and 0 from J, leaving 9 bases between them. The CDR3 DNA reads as TGTGCCACAGGGGGATTCTCTGGGGCCAACGTCCTGACTTTC. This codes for CATGGFSGANVLTF.

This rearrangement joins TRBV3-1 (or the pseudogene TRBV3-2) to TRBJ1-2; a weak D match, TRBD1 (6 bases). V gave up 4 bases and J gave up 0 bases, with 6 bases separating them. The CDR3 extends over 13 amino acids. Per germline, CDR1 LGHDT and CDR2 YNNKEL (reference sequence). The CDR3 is CASSRTANYGYTF. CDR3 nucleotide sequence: TGTGCCAGCAGCCGGACAGCTAACTATGGCTACACCTTC.

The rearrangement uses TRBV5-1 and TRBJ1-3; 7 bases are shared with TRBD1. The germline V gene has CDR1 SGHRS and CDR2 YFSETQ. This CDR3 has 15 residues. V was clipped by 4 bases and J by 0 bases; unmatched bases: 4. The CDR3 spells CASSPGTDSGNTIYF. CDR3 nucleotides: TGCGCCAGCAGCCCTGGGACAGACTCTGGAAACACCATATATTTT.

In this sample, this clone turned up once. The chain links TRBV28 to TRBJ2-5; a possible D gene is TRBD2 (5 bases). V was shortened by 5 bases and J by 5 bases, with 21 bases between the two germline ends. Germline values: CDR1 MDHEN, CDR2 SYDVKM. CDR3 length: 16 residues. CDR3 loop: CASSPMTGRRGETQYF. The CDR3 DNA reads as TGTGCCAGCAGTCCAATGACGGGGAGAAGAGGGGAGACCCAGTACTTC.

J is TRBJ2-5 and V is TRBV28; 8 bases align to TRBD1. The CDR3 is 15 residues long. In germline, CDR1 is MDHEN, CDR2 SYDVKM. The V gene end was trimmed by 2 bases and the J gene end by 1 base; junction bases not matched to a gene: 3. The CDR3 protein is CASSLGDRLQETQYF. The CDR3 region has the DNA TGTGCCAGCAGTTTAGGGGACAGGCTCCAAGAGACCCAGTACTTC.

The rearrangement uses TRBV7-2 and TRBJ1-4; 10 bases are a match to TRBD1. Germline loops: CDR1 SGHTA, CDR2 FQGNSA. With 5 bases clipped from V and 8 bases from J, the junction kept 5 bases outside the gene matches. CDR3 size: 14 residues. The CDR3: CASSRRTGGEKLFF. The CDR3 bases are TGTGCCAGCAGCAGAAGGACAGGGGGGGAAAAACTGTTTTTT.

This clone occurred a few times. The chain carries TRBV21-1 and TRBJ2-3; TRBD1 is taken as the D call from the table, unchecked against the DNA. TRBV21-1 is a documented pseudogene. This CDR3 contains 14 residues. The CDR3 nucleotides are TGTGCCAGCAGCACCAGGGCCCGGGCAGATACGCAGTATTTT. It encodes CASSTRARADTQYF.

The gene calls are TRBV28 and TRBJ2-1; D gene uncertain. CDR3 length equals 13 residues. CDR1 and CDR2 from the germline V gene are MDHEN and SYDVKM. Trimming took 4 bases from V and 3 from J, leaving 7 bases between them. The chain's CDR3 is CASSSAGYNEQFF. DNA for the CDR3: TGTGCCAGCAGTTCCGCAGGCTACAATGAGCAGTTCTTC.

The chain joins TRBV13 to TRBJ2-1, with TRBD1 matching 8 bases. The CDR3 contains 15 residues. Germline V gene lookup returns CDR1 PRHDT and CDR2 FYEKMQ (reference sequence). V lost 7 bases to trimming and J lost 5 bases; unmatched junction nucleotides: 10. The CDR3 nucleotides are TGTGCCAGCAACCTATGGCAGGGGGCGGACAATGAGCAGTTCTTC. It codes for CASNLWQGADNEQFF.

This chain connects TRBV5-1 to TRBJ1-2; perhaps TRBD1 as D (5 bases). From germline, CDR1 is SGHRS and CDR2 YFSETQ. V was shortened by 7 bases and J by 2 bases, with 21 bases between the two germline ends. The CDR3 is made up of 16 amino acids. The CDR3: CASSLSPTDRNYGYTF. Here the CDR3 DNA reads TGCGCCAGCTCGTTGTCCCCTACCGACAGAAACTATGGCTACACCTTC.

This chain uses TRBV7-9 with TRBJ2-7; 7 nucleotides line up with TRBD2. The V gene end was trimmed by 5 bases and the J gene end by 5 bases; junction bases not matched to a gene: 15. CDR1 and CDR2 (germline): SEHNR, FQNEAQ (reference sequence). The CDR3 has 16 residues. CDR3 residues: CASSPFGGGVLHEQYF. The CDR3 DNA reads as TGTGCCAGCAGCCCCTTTGGGGGAGGGGTCCTCCACGAGCAGTACTTC. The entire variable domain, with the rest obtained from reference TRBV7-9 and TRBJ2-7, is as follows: DTGVSQNPRHKITKRGQNVTFRCDPISEHNRLYWYRQTLGQGPEFLTYFQNEAQLEKSRLLSDRFSAERPKGSFSTLEIQRTEQGDSAMYLCASSPFGGGVLHEQYFGPGTRLTVT.

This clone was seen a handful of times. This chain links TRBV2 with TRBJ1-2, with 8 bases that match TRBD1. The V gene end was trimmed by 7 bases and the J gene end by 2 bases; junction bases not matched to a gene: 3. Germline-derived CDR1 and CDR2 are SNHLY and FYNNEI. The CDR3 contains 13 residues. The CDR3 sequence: CASTAGGNYGYTF. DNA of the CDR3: TGTGCCAGCACCGCAGGGGGCAACTATGGCTACACCTTC.